The T cell receptor (beta chain) described here comes from a study of neurological immune-mediated disorders. Study conclusions and caveats: Levels of TCR clonal expansion peaked in HTLV-1-associated myelopathy and reached their lowest in multiple sclerosis, under those of healthy controls.

From germline, CDR1 is MNHNS and CDR2 SASEGT. This CDR3 region has 14 residues. V lost 3 bases and J 1 base, leaving 7 bases between the germline ends. This clonotype was counted at least ten times. Its antigen remains unknown. TCRdb recomputed calls from the 5' RACE reads with MiXCR, one row per CDR3 protein. The sample shows fewer than 30,000 distinct CDR3 sequences, approximately 13% of them seen only once. Sequenced material: PBMCs. The rearrangement links TRBV6-1 to TRBJ1-5; D is undetermined. The sequence was obtained from a woman aged 55-69 years with HTLV-1-associated myelopathy (HAM/TSP). The CDR3 nucleotides read TGTGCCAGCAGTGACAGTTTAAGCAATCAGCCCCAGCATTTT. It yields the protein CASSDSLSNQPQHF.